This entry features one T cell receptor beta chain sequence. The germline CDR1 and CDR2 sequences are LGHNA and YSLEER. Deletions cut 4 bases from V and 9 bases from J, with 19 bases between. The CDR3 covers 15 residues. These data are taken from a study of metastatic and nonmetastatic thyroid tumors. TCRdb re-clonotyped the PCR reads through MiXCR. Found here are some 55,000 clones, 30% of them singletons; the top ten hold less than 20%. Patients had received no treatment of any kind before thyroid surgery. The chain uses TRBV4-3 and TRBJ2-1, with a possible D match to TRBD2 (6 bases). Sequencing was carried out using blood. The sequence was obtained from a female donor with papillary thyroid cancer or a benign thyroid nodule (not recorded which). Some clones in this sample may be carry-over from other donors' samples. CDR3 protein: CASSLGTQYTSEQFF. The CDR3 DNA sequence: TGCGCCAGCAGCCTGGGGACTCAGTATACGAGTGAGCAGTTCTTC.